Here is one T cell receptor beta chain with its context. What antigen it recognizes has not been identified. Base qualities are not at hand, and no much larger clone is one base apart. This sample stems from a study of T cells in Graves' hyperthyroidism and ophthalmopathy (dated by TCRdb to about 2019). General notes on the study: Peripheral blood was sampled at the time of initial diagnosis, prior to any treatment. The paper reports TCR Vbeta CDR3 sequencing of roughly 140 peripheral blood samples: around 41 ophthalmopathy, approximately 74 hyperthyroidism and around 17 progressor patients. After sampling, hyperthyroidism patients received methimazole starting at 30 mg daily, and ophthalmopathy patients received high-dose intravenous methylprednisolone. An independent validation cohort of 18 to 20 hyperthyroidism patients and about 15 patients who later progressed to ophthalmopathy tested prospective prediction of ophthalmopathy. For training and testing, the roughly 93 patients in the discovery cohort were randomly divided in a 7:3 ratio. TCR V-J signatures able to tell the groups apart were searched for in a discovery cohort of 100 or so patients, of whom around 42 had Graves' ophthalmopathy and around 56 had stable Graves' hyperthyroidism. The study also compared thyroid tissue and blood T-cell repertoires from more than five Graves' hyperthyroidism patients. General study outcomes and caveats: Sample size was not statistically predetermined, and blinding of investigators to group allocation was not performed. In validation, the model predicted progression to ophthalmopathy with just under 71% sensitivity and around 72% specificity, a median of 6.5 months before onset. A 13 V-J signature model separated ophthalmopathy from stable hyperthyroidism, with around 88% sensitivity and 81.08% specificity in cross-validation and 80%/75% in testing. Blood samples also contained most of the expanded thyroid clonotypes (frequency above 0.001), which suggests that blood repertoires may reflect thyroid immune responses.

Amplification of TCR beta CDR3 regions was carried out from RNA transcripts. A first-round RT-PCR of the TCR CDR3 used the HTBI primer set with the Qiagen OneStep RT-PCR kit. Libraries were constructed in a second round of multiplex PCR, after which size selection and purification were carried out. The libraries were sequenced on an Illumina HiSeq2000 using paired-end 100 bp reads. In the paper's pipeline: Raw data were processed with SOAPnuke, discarding reads with adapters, uncalled bases, mean Phred below 15, or no exact constant-primer or identifier match. High-quality paired reads were merged using COPE v1.2.5, and each unique nucleotide sequence was defined as a clonotype. MiTCR v1.1 was used to align clonotypes to the IMGT TRBV, TRBD and TRBJ reference segments. Only V-J combinations with frequency above 0.0001, covering 99.2% of repertoires, were analysed. A TCS score was defined as the ratio between F50 (clonal expansion) and ExV (chaos), using BLOSUM62-based TCRdist between CDR3 peptides within each V-J. Welch's t-statistics and random forest reduced just over 500 V-J features to roughly 13, which were used in a naive Bayes classifier (R e1071). TCRdb's own reprocessing of the public reads used fastp at Q25 and MiXCR and kept productive beta chains. Rows are unified per CDR3 protein, each entry keeping the most common DNA and genes. TCRdb's processing, not the authors', yielded these V and J calls. Across this sample there are hundreds of thousands of distinct CDR3 sequences, with more than 20% seen only once. Around a third of the sample belongs to the ten largest clones.

Moderately to severely active disease, a Clinical Activity Score of at least 3, a NOSPECS grade of at least 4, and a duration under 3 months were present in ophthalmopathy patients. Patients with uncontrolled infections, other autoimmune diseases, pregnancy or lactation were excluded. Diagnoses were based on clinical symptoms, serum thyroxine and TRAb, thyroid ultrasound and orbital computed tomography. PBMCs were isolated from 7.5 to 10 ml of fresh peripheral blood by Ficoll-Paque density gradient centrifugation. Total RNA was extracted using Trizol reagent, and RNA quality was assessed on an Agilent 2100 Bioanalyzer. The CDR3 starts with the cysteine, ends with the phenylalanine, and has 11 residues. Only CDR3 DNA remains: 33 bases, in frame from the first base. V and J are truncated by 4 bases and 3 bases respectively, leaving an intervening sequence of 3 bases. Looking up the germline V gene (reference sequence) yields CDR1 LNHNV and CDR2 YYDKDF.

The sample consisted of blood. In this chain, TRBV15 is recombined with TRBJ1-1, with the D gene too uncertain to name. The origin of this receptor is a man under 40 with Graves' ophthalmopathy. The DNA is as follows: TGTGCCACCAGCAAATACACTGAAGCTTTCTTT. It translates as CATSKYTEAFF.